This TCR beta chain came from a study of T cell responses to AZD1222 COVID-19 vaccine (dated by TCRdb to 2020 to 2022). Describing the broader study: Because spike-specific TCR depth and breadth did not differ between the two schedules, AZD1222 recipients who got a second dose at roughly 4 weeks were pooled with those who got a second dose at roughly 12 weeks. Trial participants were enrolled by age into subgroups of 18-55, 56-69 and 70-plus years, and roughly 160, 29 and 62 TCR-sequenced participants, respectively, were included in these subgroups. A total of 233 trial participants underwent TCR sequencing, of whom around 200 received two doses of AZD1222 and some 25 received two doses of the MenACWY control vaccine.

The meaning of the sample's time point label: baseline before first vaccination. Samples from vaccinated people were obtained from the UK trials COV001 and COV002, which included a single-blind randomized controlled phase 2/3 trial of AZD1222 (ChAdOx1 nCoV-19) in healthy adults. Trial participant PBMC samples were collected at day 0 and day 28 after the second dose for TCRbeta chain sequencing. About this clone itself: No cognate antigen has been identified for it. The record has no base qualities; no much larger clone is one base away.

The CDR3 regions of human TCRbeta chains were analyzed by immunosequencing. Processing in the source paper ran as follows. Repertoire TCRs were checked for matches against a reference library of SARS-CoV-2-specific TCRs that had been generated using the MIRA antigen-specificity platform. Breadth was defined as the fraction of unique TCRs that were SARS-CoV-2-associated, and depth was defined as the fraction of total T cells that were SARS-CoV-2-associated. Using the MIRA data, each spike-specific TCR was mapped to the spike region that the TCR reacts to and placed in a CD4 or CD8 class. Log10-transformed breadth and depth values were compared by one-way ANOVA with Sidak's multiple comparisons tests. The source is immuneACCESS, and TCRdb retained only in-frame sequences with V and J called. Part of the clones is not carried over; for the studies checked, unresolved V genes explain less than half of this, and the remainder is unexplained. V and J calls and clone size come straight from that table; D and trimming were deduced from the DNA. This sample comprises some 150,000 clones, about 86% of them detected only once. The ten largest make up around 3.5% of the sample.

Results and caveats for the whole study, not just this receptor: Because no day 14 peak-response samples were available, the repertoires could be characterized only after the peak T cell response. In the small 56-69-year group, the increase in depth fell short of significance, most likely because of low power. A significant rise in spike-specific TCR breadth and depth was observed after two AZD1222 doses relative to day 0 and relative to MenACWY recipients. Participants were mostly white British, with more females than males. The authors suggested clonal diversity may have been underestimated. Only five to seven AZD1222 recipients were SARS-CoV-2 seropositive at baseline, limiting conclusions about previously exposed vaccinees. Nearly half of unique spike-specific TCRs reportedly recognized epitopes outside regions mutated in the B.1.351 and B.1.1.7 variants. The vaccine-associated CD4 TCRs covered the entire spike protein, and the dominant responses fell in regions 160-218 and 743-854.

Reading from cysteine to phenylalanine, the CDR3 counts 16 amino acids. The DNA shown is the 48-base CDR3, in frame from base 1. Relative to germline, V is missing 6 bases and J is missing 2 bases, with 10 bases of the junction outside any gene match. CDR1 and CDR2, per the germline V gene (reference sequence), are LNHDA and SQIVND. The source material was peripheral blood, sampled on day 0 of AZD1222 vaccination. The source of this sequence is an adult in good health. The V and J segments used are TRBV19 and TRBJ1-1, and 9 junction bases match TRBD1. CDR3 loop: CASRTPGQGTNTEAFF. The DNA is as follows: TGTGCCAGTAGAACTCCGGGACAGGGTACTAACACTGAAGCTTTCTTT.